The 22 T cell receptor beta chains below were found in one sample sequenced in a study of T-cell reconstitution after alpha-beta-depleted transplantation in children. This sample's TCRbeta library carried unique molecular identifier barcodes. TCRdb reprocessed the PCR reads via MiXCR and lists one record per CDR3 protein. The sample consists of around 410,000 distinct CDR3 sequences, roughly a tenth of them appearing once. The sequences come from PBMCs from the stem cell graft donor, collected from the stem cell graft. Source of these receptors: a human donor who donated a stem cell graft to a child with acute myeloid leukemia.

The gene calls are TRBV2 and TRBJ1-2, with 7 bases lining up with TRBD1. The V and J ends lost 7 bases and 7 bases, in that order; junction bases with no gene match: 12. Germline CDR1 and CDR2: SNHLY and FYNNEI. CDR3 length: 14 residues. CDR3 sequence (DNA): TGTGCCAGCACCCCGACCCCAGGGGGAAGTGGCTACACCTTC. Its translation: CASTPTPGGSGYTF.

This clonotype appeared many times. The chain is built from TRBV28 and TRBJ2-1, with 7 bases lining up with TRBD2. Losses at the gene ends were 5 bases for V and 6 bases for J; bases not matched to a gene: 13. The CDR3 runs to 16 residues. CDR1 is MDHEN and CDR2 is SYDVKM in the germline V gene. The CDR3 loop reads CASSPPGTGGSNEQFF. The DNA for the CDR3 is TGTGCCAGCAGTCCCCCCGGGACCGGCGGGAGCAATGAGCAGTTCTTC.

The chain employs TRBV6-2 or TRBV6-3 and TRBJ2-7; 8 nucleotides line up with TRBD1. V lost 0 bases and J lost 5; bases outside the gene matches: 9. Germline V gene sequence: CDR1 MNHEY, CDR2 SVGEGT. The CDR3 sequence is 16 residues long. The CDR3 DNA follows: TGTGCCAGCAGTTACTCGAGACAGGGGATTAGAAACGAGCAGTACTTC. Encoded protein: CASSYSRQGIRNEQYF.

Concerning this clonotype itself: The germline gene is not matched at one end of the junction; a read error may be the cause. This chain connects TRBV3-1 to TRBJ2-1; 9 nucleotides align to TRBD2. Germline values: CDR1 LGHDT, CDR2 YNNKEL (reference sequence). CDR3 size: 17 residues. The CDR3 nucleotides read TGTGCCTGCAGCCAAGACGTCGGCCTAGCGGGGTACAATGAGCAGTTCTTC. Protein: CACSQDVGLAGYNEQFF.

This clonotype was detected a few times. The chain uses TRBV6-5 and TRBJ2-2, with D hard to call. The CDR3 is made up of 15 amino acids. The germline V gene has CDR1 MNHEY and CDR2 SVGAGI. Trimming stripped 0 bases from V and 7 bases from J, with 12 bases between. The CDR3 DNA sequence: TGTGCCAGCAGTTACTCTCGGTTGTCGGGCGGGGAGCTGTTTTTT. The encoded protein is CASSYSRLSGGELFF.

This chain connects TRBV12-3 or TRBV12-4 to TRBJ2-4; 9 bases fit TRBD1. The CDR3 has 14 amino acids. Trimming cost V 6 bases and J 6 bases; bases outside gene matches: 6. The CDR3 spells CASSFRQGGNIQYF. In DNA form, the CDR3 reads TGTGCCAGCAGCTTCAGACAGGGGGGAAACATTCAGTACTTC.

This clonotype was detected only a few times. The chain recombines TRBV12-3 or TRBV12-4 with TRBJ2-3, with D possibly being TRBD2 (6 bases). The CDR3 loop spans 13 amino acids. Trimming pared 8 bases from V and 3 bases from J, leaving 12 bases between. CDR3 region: CASRSRGTDTQYF. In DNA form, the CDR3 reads TGTGCCAGCCGGTCGCGGGGAACAGATACGCAGTATTTT.

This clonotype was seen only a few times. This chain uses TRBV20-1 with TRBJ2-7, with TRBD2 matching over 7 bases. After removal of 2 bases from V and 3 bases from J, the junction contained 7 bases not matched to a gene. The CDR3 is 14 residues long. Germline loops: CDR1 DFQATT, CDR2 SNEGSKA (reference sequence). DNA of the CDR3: TGCAGTGCTAGATGGGGGAGGGACCACTACGAGCAGTACTTC. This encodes CSARWGRDHYEQYF.

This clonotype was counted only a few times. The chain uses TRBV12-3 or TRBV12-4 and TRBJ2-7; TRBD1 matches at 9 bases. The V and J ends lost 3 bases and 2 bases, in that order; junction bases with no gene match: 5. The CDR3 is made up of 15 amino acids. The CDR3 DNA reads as TGTGCCAGCAGTTTTAAGGGGGACAGGGCCTACGAGCAGTACTTC. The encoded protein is CASSFKGDRAYEQYF.

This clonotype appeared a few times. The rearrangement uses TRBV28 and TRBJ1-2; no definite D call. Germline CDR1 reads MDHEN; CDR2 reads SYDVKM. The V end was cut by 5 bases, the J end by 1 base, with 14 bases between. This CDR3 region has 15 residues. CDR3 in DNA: TGTGCCAGCAGTCTCGTGGACGGCTTTAACTATGGCTACACCTTC. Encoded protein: CASSLVDGFNYGYTF.

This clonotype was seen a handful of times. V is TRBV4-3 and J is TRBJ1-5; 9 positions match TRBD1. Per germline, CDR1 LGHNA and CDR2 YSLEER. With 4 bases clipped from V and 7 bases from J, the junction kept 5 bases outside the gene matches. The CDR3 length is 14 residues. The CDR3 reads CASSPTGGDQPQHF. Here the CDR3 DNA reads TGCGCCAGCAGCCCCACAGGGGGCGACCAGCCCCAGCATTTT.

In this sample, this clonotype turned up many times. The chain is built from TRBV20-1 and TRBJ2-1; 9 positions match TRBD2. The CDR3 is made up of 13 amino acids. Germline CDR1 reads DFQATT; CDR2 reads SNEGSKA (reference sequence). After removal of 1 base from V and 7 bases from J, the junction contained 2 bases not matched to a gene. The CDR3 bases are TGCAGTGCTAGAGGGCTAGCGGGGAATGAGCAGTTCTTC. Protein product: CSARGLAGNEQFF.

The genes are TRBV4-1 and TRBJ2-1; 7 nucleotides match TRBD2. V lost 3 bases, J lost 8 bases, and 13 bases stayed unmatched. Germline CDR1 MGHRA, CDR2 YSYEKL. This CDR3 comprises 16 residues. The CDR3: CASSHTTGTKVHEQFF. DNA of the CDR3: TGCGCCAGCAGCCACACAACCGGGACTAAGGTCCATGAGCAGTTCTTC.

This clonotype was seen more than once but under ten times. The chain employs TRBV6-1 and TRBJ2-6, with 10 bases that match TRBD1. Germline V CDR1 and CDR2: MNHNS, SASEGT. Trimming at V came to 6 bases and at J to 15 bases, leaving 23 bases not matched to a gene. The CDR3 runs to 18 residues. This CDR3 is CASSHKGLTGTGERALTF. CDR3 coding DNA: TGTGCCAGCAGCCATAAGGGCTTGACCGGGACAGGGGAGCGGGCCCTGACTTTC.

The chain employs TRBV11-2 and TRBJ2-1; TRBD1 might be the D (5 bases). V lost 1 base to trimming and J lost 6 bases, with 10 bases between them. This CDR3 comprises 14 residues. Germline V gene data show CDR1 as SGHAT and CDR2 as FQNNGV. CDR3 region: CASSLALTANEQFF. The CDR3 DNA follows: TGTGCCAGCAGCTTAGCCCTGACAGCCAATGAGCAGTTCTTC.

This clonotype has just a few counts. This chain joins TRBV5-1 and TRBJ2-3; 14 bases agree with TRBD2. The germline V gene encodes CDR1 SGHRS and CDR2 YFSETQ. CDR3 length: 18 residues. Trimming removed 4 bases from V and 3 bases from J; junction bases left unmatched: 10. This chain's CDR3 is CASSTPGTSGSFTDTQYF. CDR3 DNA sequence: TGCGCCAGCAGCACCCCCGGGACTAGCGGGAGTTTTACAGATACGCAGTATTTT.

The CDR3 spells CASSLSPTEAFF. CDR3 DNA sequence: TGCGCCAGCAGCTTGAGCCCCACTGAAGCTTTCTTT. The chain is built from TRBV5-1 and TRBJ1-1, with D hard to call. V shed 1 base and J shed 4 bases, with 5 bases lying between them. CDR1 and CDR2 from the germline V gene are SGHRS and YFSETQ. There are 12 residues in the CDR3.

The DNA for the CDR3 is TGTGCCACCAGTGACCCGGGACTCTCAGATACGCAGTATTTT. Its protein is CATSDPGLSDTQYF. This rearrangement joins TRBV24-1 to TRBJ2-3; D is perhaps TRBD2 (6 bases). CDR1 is KGHDR and CDR2 is SFDVKD in the germline V gene. V lost 4 bases, J lost 4 bases, and 11 bases lay in between. The CDR3 is 14 amino acids.

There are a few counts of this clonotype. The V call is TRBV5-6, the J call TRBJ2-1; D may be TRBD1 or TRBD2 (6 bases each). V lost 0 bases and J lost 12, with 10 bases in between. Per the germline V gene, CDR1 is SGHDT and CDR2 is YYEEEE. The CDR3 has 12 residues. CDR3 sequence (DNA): TGTGCCAGCAGCTTGGAAGGAGGGGGGCAGTTCTTC. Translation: CASSLEGGGQFF.

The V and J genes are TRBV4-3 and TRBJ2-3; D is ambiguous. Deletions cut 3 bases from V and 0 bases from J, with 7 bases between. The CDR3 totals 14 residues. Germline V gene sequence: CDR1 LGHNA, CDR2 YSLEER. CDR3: CASSHGGSTDTQYF. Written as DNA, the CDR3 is TGCGCCAGCAGCCACGGCGGAAGCACAGATACGCAGTATTTT.

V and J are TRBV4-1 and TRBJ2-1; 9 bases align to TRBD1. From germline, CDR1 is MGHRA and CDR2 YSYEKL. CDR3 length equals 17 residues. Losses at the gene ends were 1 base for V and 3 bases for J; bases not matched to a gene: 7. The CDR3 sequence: CASSQGGKTGGYNEQFF. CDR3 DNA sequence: TGCGCCAGCAGCCAAGGCGGTAAGACAGGGGGCTACAATGAGCAGTTCTTC.

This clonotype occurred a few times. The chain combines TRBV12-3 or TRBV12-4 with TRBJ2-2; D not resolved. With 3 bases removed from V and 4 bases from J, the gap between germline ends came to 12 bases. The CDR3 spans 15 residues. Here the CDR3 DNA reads TGTGCCAGCAGTTTTGGTGGGCGCCCCACCGGGGAGCTGTTTTTT. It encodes CASSFGGRPTGELFF.